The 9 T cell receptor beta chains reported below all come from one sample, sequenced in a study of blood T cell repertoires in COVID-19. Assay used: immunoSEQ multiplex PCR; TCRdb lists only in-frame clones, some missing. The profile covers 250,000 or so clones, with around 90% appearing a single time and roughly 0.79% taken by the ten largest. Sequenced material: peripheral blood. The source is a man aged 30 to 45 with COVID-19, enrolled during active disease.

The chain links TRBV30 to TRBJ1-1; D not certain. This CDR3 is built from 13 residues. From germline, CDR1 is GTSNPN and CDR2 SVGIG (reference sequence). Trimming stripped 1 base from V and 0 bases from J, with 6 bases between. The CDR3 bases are TGTGCCTGGAGTGAGGAGGTGAACACTGAAGCTTTCTTT. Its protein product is CAWSEEVNTEAFF.

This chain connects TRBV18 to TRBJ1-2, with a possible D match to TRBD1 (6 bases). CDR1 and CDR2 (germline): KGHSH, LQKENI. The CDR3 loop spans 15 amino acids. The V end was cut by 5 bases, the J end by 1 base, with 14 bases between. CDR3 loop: CASSSSDSDNYGYTF. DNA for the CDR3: TGTGCCAGCTCATCCTCGGACAGTGATAACTATGGCTACACCTTC.

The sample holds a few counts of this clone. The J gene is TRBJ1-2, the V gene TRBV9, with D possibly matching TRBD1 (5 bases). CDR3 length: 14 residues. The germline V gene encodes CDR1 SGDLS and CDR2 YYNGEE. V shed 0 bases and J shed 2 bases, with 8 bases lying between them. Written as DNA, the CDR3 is TGTGCCAGCAGCGTAGGGGAGGGGAACTATGGCTACACCTTC. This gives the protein CASSVGEGNYGYTF.

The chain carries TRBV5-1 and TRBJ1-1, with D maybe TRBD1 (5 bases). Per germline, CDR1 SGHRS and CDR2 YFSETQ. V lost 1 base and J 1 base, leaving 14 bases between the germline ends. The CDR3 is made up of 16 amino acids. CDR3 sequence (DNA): TGCGCCAGCAGCTTGCAGGGCGGGGTTACGAACACTGAAGCTTTCTTT. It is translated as CASSLQGGVTNTEAFF. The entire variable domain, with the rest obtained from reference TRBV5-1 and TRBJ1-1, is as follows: KAGVTQTPRYLIKTRGQQVTLSCSPISGHRSVSWYQQTPGQGLQFLFEYFSETQRNKGNFPGRFSGRQFSNSRSEMNVSTLELGDSALYLCASSLQGGVTNTEAFFGQGTRLTVV.

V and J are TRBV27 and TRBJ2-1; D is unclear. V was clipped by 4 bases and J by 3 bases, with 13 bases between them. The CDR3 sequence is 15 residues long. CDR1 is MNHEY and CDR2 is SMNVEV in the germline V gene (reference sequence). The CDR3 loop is CASSSETLNYNEQFF. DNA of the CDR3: TGTGCCAGCAGTTCGGAGACTTTAAACTACAATGAGCAGTTCTTC.

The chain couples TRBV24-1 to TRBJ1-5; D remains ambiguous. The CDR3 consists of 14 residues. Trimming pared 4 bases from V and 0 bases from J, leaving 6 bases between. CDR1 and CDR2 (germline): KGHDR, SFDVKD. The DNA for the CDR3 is TGTGCCACCAGTGAGGCCAGTAGCAATCAGCCCCAGCATTTT. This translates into CATSEASSNQPQHF.

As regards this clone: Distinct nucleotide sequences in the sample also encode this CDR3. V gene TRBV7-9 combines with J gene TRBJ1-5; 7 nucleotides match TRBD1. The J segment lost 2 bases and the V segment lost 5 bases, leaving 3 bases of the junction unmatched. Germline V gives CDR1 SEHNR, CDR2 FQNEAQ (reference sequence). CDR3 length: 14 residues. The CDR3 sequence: CASSRDRGNQPQHF. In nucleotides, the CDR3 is TGTGCCAGCAGCCGCGACAGGGGCAATCAGCCCCAGCATTTT.

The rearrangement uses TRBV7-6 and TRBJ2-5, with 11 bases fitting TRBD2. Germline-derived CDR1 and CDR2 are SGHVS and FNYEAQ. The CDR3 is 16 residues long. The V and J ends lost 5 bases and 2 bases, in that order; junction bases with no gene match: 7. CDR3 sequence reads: CASSAGTSGIQETQYF. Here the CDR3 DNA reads TGTGCCAGCAGCGCCGGGACTAGCGGCATTCAAGAGACCCAGTACTTC.

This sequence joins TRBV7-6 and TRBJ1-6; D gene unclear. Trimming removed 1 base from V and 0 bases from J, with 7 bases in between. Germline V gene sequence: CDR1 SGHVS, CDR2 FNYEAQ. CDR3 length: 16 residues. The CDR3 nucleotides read TGTGCCAGCAGCTTAGGCCGAGACTCCTATAATTCACCCCTCCACTTT. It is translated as CASSLGRDSYNSPLHF.